Included here is one TCR beta chain sequence, with context. This entry belongs to a study of technical replicates of blood from four donors. Here immunoSEQ multiplex PCR was the method, and the copy in TCRdb shows in-frame clones only, minus some. The sample consists of 70,000 to 85,000 clones, about 90% of them appearing once. The CDR3 contains 15 residues. CDR1 and CDR2 from the germline V gene are SGHTA and FQGNSA. Trimming removed 5 bases from V and 4 bases from J; junction bases left unmatched: 7. The receptor comes from a human donor in good health. This rearrangement joins TRBV7-2 to TRBJ2-1, with 8 bases fitting TRBD1. The sequencing sample was made of T cells isolated from PBMCs. CDR3 sequence reads: CASSLRDRQYNEQFF. CDR3 DNA: TGTGCCAGCAGCCTCCGGGACAGGCAATACAATGAGCAGTTCTTC. The full variable domain, in which reference TRBV7-2 and TRBJ2-1 provide the parts outside the CDR3, is GAGVSQSPSNKVTEKGKDVELRCDPISGHTALYWYRQSLGQGLEFLIYFQGNSAPDKSGLPSDRFSAERTGGSVSTLTIQRTQQEDSAVYLCASSLRDRQYNEQFFGPGTRLTVL.